What follows are 26 T cell receptor beta chains derived from one specimen sequenced in a study of identifying expanded T cells in peripheral blood. Clones were read by immunoSEQ multiplex PCR, and TCRdb kept only the in-frame ones, dropping some. This sample carries roughly 100,000 clones, around 88% of them seen once, and the ten largest clones take roughly 15%. Material: blood. The origin of the receptors is a person between 18 and 69 years old in good health.

The J gene is TRBJ2-3, the V gene TRBV6-1; 8 nucleotides match TRBD2. Germline CDR1 MNHNS, CDR2 SASEGT. The CDR3 spans 14 residues. The junction had 1 base not matched to a gene; V was cut back by 0 bases and J by 5 bases. CDR3 residues: CASSEAAGGDTQYF. Here the CDR3 DNA reads TGTGCCAGCAGTGAAGCGGCGGGGGGAGATACGCAGTATTTT.

The chain links TRBV7-3 to TRBJ2-2; D remains ambiguous. The germline V and J ends were trimmed by 8 bases and 7 bases, with 11 bases remaining between them. Germline assignment: CDR1 SGHTA and CDR2 FQGTGA. This CDR3 has 12 residues. CDR3 nucleotide sequence: TGTGCCAGCCGCCTTGGGGACGGGGAGCTGTTTTTT. Protein product: CASRLGDGELFF. The whole variable domain, filled in from reference TRBV7-3 and TRBJ2-2, reads GAGVSQTPSNKVTEKGKYVELRCDPISGHTALYWYRQSLGQGPEFLIYFQGTGAADDSGLPNDRFFAVRPEGSVSTLKIQRTERGDSAVYLCASRLGDGELFFGEGSRLTVL.

The chain is built from TRBV11-2 and TRBJ2-7; 11 bases are shared with TRBD2. Germline CDR1 is SGHAT and CDR2 is FQNNGV. The trim removed 2 bases at V and 0 bases at J, leaving 6 bases unmatched. CDR3 length: 17 amino acids. The CDR3 reads CASSLFLAGGSSYEQYF. CDR3 nucleotides: TGTGCCAGCAGCTTATTCCTAGCGGGGGGAAGCTCCTACGAGCAGTACTTC.

Only a few counts were recorded for this clone. This chain uses TRBV28 with TRBJ2-7; D is perhaps TRBD2 (5 bases). V dropped 2 bases and J dropped 4 bases, with 6 bases sitting between them. CDR3 length: 12 residues. Germline V gene sequence: CDR1 MDHEN, CDR2 SYDVKM. The CDR3 reads CASSLSGYEQYF. In DNA form, the CDR3 reads TGTGCCAGCAGTTTAAGCGGATACGAGCAGTACTTC.

This clone was seen a handful of times. The CDR3 DNA follows: TGCGCCAGCAGCTTCTCCAGGGCGGACACTGAAGCTTTCTTT. As protein: CASSFSRADTEAFF. The chain couples TRBV5-1 to TRBJ1-1, with D possibly TRBD1 on 5 matching bases. The CDR3 contains 14 residues. Germline values: CDR1 SGHRS, CDR2 YFSETQ. V was shortened by 2 bases and J by 3 bases, with 11 bases between the two germline ends. Complete variable domain (other parts from reference TRBV5-1 and TRBJ1-1): KAGVTQTPRYLIKTRGQQVTLSCSPISGHRSVSWYQQTPGQGLQFLFEYFSETQRNKGNFPGRFSGRQFSNSRSEMNVSTLELGDSALYLCASSFSRADTEAFFGQGTRLTVV.

The chain has TRBV5-1 and TRBJ1-2; 8 nucleotides match TRBD1. The J segment lost 8 bases and the V segment lost 1 base, leaving 7 bases of the junction unmatched. In germline, CDR1 is SGHRS, CDR2 YFSETQ. The CDR3 totals 14 residues. The CDR3 DNA follows: TGCGCCAGCAGCTTGTCTCAGGGGGCAGGAGGCTACACCTTC. It codes for CASSLSQGAGGYTF. Variable domain in full (rest from reference TRBV5-1 and TRBJ1-2): KAGVTQTPRYLIKTRGQQVTLSCSPISGHRSVSWYQQTPGQGLQFLFEYFSETQRNKGNFPGRFSGRQFSNSRSEMNVSTLELGDSALYLCASSLSQGAGGYTFGSGTRLTVV.

The chain is built from TRBV7-7 and TRBJ2-5; possibly TRBD1 or TRBD2 for D (5 bases each). The CDR3 covers 15 residues. V lost 1 base, J lost 5 bases, and 14 bases lay in between. From germline, CDR1 is SSHAT and CDR2 FNYEAQ (reference sequence). CDR3: CASSLGGGSQETQYF. CDR3 DNA sequence: TGTGCCAGCAGCTTAGGGGGCGGGTCGCAGGAGACCCAGTACTTC.

The chain links TRBV5-1 to TRBJ2-5, with TRBD2 identical over 8 bases. J gave up 5 bases and V 9 bases, and 12 bases lay outside the gene matches. Germline loops: CDR1 SGHRS, CDR2 YFSETQ. The CDR3 consists of 14 residues. CDR3 loop: CATSHGTRRETQYF. CDR3 coding DNA: TGCGCCACCTCGCATGGGACTAGAAGGGAGACCCAGTACTTC.

The CDR3 coding sequence is TGTGCCCAGGTGCGGGGTGGAACTGAAGCTTTCTTT. Its translation: CAQVRGGTEAFF. This chain uses TRBV30 with TRBJ1-1, with D hard to call. V lost 8 bases to trimming and J lost 5 bases, with 15 bases between them. Germline lookup yields CDR1 GTSNPN and CDR2 SVGIG (reference sequence). The CDR3 length is 12 residues.

V gene TRBV6-1 combines with J gene TRBJ2-7, with 7 bases fitting TRBD2. The germline CDR1 and CDR2 sequences are MNHNS and SASEGT. The V segment lost 2 bases and the J segment 6 bases; nucleotides outside the gene matches: 13. CDR3 length: 16 amino acids. The CDR3 coding sequence is TGTGCCAGCAGTGAACTCCCGGCCCCTAGCGGAATCGAGCAGTACTTC. Protein sequence: CASSELPAPSGIEQYF.

The chain has TRBV29-1 and TRBJ2-6; no reliable D call. The V end was cut by 4 bases, the J end by 0 bases, with 13 bases between. The germline gives CDR1 SQVTM, CDR2 ANQGSEA. The CDR3 contains 16 residues. This CDR3 is CSVGKGMSSGANVLTF. CDR3 sequence (DNA): TGCAGCGTTGGAAAAGGAATGAGCTCTGGGGCCAACGTCCTGACTTTC.

This clone was detected only a few times. V gene TRBV9 combines with J gene TRBJ2-1; the D is unclear. The length of the CDR3 is 13 residues. Germline CDR1 SGDLS, CDR2 YYNGEE. The ends were cut back, 0 bases at V and 2 bases at J, with 3 bases in the middle. CDR3 amino acids: CASSVGAYNEQFF. The CDR3 region has the DNA TGTGCCAGCAGCGTAGGGGCCTACAATGAGCAGTTCTTC. Looking up the rest from reference TRBV9 and TRBJ2-1 gives the full variable domain: DSGVTQTPKHLITATGQRVTLRCSPRSGDLSVYWYQQSLDQGLQFLIQYYNGEERAKGNILERFSAQQFPDLHSELNLSSLELGDSALYFCASSVGAYNEQFFGPGTRLTVL.

This chain connects TRBV19 to TRBJ2-2; 13 bases fit TRBD2. Trimming cost V 6 bases and J 0 bases; bases outside gene matches: 1. The CDR3 sequence is 16 residues long. Germline CDR1 is LNHDA and CDR2 is SQIVND (reference sequence). The CDR3 here is CASSGLAGANTGELFF. DNA for the CDR3: TGTGCCAGTAGCGGACTAGCGGGGGCGAACACCGGGGAGCTGTTTTTT.

V and J are TRBV30 and TRBJ2-3, with 8 bases lining up with TRBD1. Per germline, CDR1 GTSNPN and CDR2 SVGIG (reference sequence). Losses at the gene ends were 2 bases for V and 4 bases for J; bases not matched to a gene: 8. The CDR3 has 15 amino acids. CDR3 region: CAWSTTGERSDTQYF. The CDR3 DNA reads as TGTGCCTGGAGTACGACAGGGGAAAGGTCAGATACGCAGTATTTT.

J is TRBJ1-2 and V is TRBV6-1; 10 bases align to TRBD1. From germline, CDR1 is MNHNS and CDR2 SASEGT. The CDR3 is made up of 15 amino acids. V shed 2 bases, J shed 3 bases, and the junction held 3 bases outside the gene matches. For the CDR3, the DNA is TGTGCCAGCAGTGAACTCGGGACAGGGGACTATGGCTACACCTTC. This codes for CASSELGTGDYGYTF.

V gene TRBV18 combines with J gene TRBJ2-3; D gene uncertain. V was shortened by 0 bases and J by 1 base, with 8 bases between the two germline ends. CDR1 and CDR2 from the germline V gene are KGHSH and LQKENI. The CDR3 has 15 residues. The chain's CDR3 is CASSPPGFGTDTQYF. CDR3 nucleotides: TGTGCCAGCTCACCACCTGGGTTTGGCACAGATACGCAGTATTTT.

The CDR3 protein is CASSRTGSGANVLTF. CDR3 coding DNA: TGTGCCAGCAGCCGTACAGGGTCTGGGGCCAACGTCCTGACTTTC. The gene calls are TRBV28 and TRBJ2-6, with a possible D match to TRBD1 (6 bases). Germline V lookup: CDR1 MDHEN, CDR2 SYDVKM. Between the trimmed V and J ends, which lost 6 bases and 1 base, there was a span of 10 bases. The CDR3 runs to 15 residues.

The chain has TRBV7-9 and TRBJ2-7; D might be TRBD1 (5 bases). Germline V gives CDR1 SEHNR, CDR2 FQNEAQ (reference sequence). V lost 5 bases to trimming and J lost 7 bases, with 21 bases between them. The CDR3 consists of 15 residues. CDR3 residues: CASSGSRVFLREQYF. The CDR3 DNA is TGTGCCAGCAGCGGCTCCAGGGTGTTTCTCAGGGAGCAGTACTTC.

CDR3 coding DNA: TGTGCCAGCAGTTACGTACAGGGAGAGGGTTCACCCCTCCACTTT. Translating it yields CASSYVQGEGSPLHF. This chain joins TRBV6-5 and TRBJ1-6; possibly TRBD1 for D (6 bases). Germline lookup yields CDR1 MNHEY and CDR2 SVGAGI. This CDR3 comprises 15 residues. The ends were cut back, 2 bases at V and 9 bases at J, with 14 bases in the middle.

The chain links TRBV6-1 to TRBJ2-3; D unclear. Germline V CDR1 and CDR2: MNHNS, SASEGT. The CDR3 length is 16 residues. V was pared by 2 bases and J by 0 bases, with 12 bases between. DNA for the CDR3: TGTGCCAGCAGTGAAATGGGCTTGCCTAGCACAGATACGCAGTATTTT. The encoded protein is CASSEMGLPSTDTQYF.

This chain uses TRBV6-5 with TRBJ2-7; the match to TRBD2 covers 14 bases. This CDR3 comprises 14 residues. Germline CDR1 is MNHEY and CDR2 is SVGAGI. Unmatched junction bases numbered 4, after V lost 0 bases and J lost 12 bases. CDR3 DNA sequence: TGTGCCAGCAGTTACTCTGGACTAGCGGGAGGAGTGTACTTC. Translating gives CASSYSGLAGGVYF.

The chain recombines TRBV7-3 with TRBJ2-2; D uncertain. Germline values: CDR1 SGHTA, CDR2 FQGTGA. This CDR3 contains 14 residues. V dropped 6 bases and J dropped 2 bases, with 10 bases sitting between them. Here the CDR3 reads CASSQLPNTGELFF. The CDR3 DNA reads as TGTGCCAGCAGTCAACTACCTAACACCGGGGAGCTGTTTTTT.

This chain uses TRBV27 with TRBJ2-1, with TRBD2 identical over 15 bases. The CDR3 loop spans 15 amino acids. Germline assignment: CDR1 MNHEY and CDR2 SMNVEV (reference sequence). J lost 9 bases, V lost 8 bases, and 8 bases had no gene match. The DNA of the CDR3 is TGTGCCAGCTTAGGACTAGCGGGAGGGCCGAGTGAGCAGTTCTTC. Amino acid sequence: CASLGLAGGPSEQFF.

This clone occurred once. This rearrangement joins TRBV11-2 to TRBJ2-7; 12 bases are a match to TRBD2. The CDR3 is made up of 19 amino acids. CDR1 SGHAT and CDR2 FQNNGV come from the germline V gene. Trimming cost V 0 bases and J 1 base; bases outside gene matches: 10. The CDR3 loop is CASSLDEAPTSGRSYEQYF. The CDR3, as DNA: TGTGCCAGCAGCTTAGATGAGGCCCCTACTAGCGGGAGGTCCTACGAGCAGTACTTC.

The rearrangement links TRBV5-1 to TRBJ2-3; D may be TRBD1 (7 bases). There are 15 residues in the CDR3. Trimming stripped 1 base from V and 1 base from J, with 10 bases between. CDR1 is SGHRS and CDR2 is YFSETQ in the germline V gene. DNA of the CDR3: TGCGCCAGCAGCTTGACAGGGGAGGGCACAGATACGCAGTATTTT. Residues: CASSLTGEGTDTQYF.

V and J are TRBV21-1 and TRBJ1-1; the DNA was not used to check the table's D call, TRBD1. TRBV21-1 represents a pseudogene. The CDR3 covers 19 residues. CDR3 nucleotides: TGTGCCAGCAGCAAAGATAGAAGTAGGGGGCCGGCGATGAACACTGAAGCTTTCTTT. Protein: CASSKDRSRGPAMNTEAFF.